This T cell receptor beta chain was captured in a study of shared clonotypes between healthy human individuals. Terminally differentiated effector memory CD45RA+ cells were excluded by CCR7 positive selection of CD45RO-negative cells. Donors were healthy HIV-negative adults without recent acute infections or vaccinations. The V and J ends lost 5 bases and 1 base, in that order; junction bases with no gene match: 2. The germline gives CDR1 SGHAT, CDR2 FQNNGV. There are 16 residues in the CDR3. Sequencing was performed with immunoSEQ multiplex PCR; in TCRdb, only in-frame clones are kept and a portion is missing. The data contain about 580,000 clones, about 98% of them singletons.

This sequence originates from a young man in good health. The sample consisted of naive CD8+ T cells sorted from blood. This rearrangement joins TRBV11-2 to TRBJ2-1, with 13 bases identical to TRBD2. The CDR3 loop is CASSRLAGGSYNEQFF. CDR3 nucleotide sequence: TGTGCCAGCAGCCGACTAGCGGGAGGATCCTACAATGAGCAGTTCTTC.